This T cell receptor (beta chain) stems from a study of blood T cell repertoires in COVID-19. Original handling: How many nucleated cells were present was estimated from reference gene primer amplification. Only in-frame clones appear in the TCRdb table, and some are missing; sequencing was by immunoSEQ multiplex PCR. V, J and clone size reflect that table, while D and trimming were determined from the DNA. The data contain about 150,000 clones, roughly 80% of them singletons. The germline V gene has CDR1 KGHDR and CDR2 SFDVKD. V lost 9 bases and J lost 0; bases outside the gene matches: 11. This CDR3 is 17 amino acids long.

Sample: peripheral blood. The genes are TRBV24-1 and TRBJ1-5, with 9 bases identical to TRBD1. The source of this sequence is a woman aged 80 or older with acute or convalescent COVID-19. The CDR3 reads CATCPTGGYYSNQPQHF. In DNA, the CDR3 is TGTGCCACCTGCCCAACAGGGGGCTATTATAGCAATCAGCCCCAGCATTTT.